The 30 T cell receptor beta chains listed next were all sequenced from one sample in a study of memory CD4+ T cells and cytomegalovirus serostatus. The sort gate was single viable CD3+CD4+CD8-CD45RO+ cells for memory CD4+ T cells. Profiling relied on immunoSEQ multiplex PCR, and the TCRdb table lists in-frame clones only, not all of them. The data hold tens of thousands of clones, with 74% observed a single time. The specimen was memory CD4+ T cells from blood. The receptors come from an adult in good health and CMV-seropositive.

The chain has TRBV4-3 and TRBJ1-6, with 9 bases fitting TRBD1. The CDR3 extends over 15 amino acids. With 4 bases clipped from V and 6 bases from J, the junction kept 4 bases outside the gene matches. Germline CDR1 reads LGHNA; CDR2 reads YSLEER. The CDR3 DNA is TGCGCCAGCAGCCTTCAGACAGGGGGTAATTCACCCCTCCACTTT. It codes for CASSLQTGGNSPLHF.

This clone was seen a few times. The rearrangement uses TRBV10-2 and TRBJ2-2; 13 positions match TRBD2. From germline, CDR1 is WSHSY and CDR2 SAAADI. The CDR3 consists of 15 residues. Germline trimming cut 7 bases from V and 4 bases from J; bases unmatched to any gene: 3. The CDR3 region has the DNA TGCGCCAGCACCACTAGCGGGGGGGCCACCGGGGAGCTGTTTTTT. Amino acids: CASTTSGGATGELFF.

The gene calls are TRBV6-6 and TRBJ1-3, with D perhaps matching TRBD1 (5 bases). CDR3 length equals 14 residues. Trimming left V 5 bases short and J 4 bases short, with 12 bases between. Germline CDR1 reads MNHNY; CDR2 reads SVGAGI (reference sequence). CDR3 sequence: CASSIQGMGNTIYF. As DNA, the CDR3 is TGTGCCAGCAGTATCCAGGGTATGGGAAACACCATATATTTT.

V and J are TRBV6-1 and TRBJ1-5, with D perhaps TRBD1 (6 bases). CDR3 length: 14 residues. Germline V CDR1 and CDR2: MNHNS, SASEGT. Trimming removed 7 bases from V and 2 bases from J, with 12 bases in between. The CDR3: CASTSPGGNQPQHF. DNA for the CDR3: TGTGCCAGCACATCCCCAGGGGGCAATCAGCCCCAGCATTTT.

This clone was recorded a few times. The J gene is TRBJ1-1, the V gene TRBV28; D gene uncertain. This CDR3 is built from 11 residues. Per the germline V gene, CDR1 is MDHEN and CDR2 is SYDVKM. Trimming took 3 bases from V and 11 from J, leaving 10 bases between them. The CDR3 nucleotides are TGTGCCAGCAGTTTTTCGGCCGAGGCTTTCTTT. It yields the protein CASSFSAEAFF. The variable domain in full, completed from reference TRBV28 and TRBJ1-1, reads DVKVTQSSRYLVKRTGEKVFLECVQDMDHENMFWYRQDPGLGLRLIYFSYDVKMKEKGDIPEGYSVSREKKERFSLILESASTNQTSMYLCASSFSAEAFFGQGTRLTVV.

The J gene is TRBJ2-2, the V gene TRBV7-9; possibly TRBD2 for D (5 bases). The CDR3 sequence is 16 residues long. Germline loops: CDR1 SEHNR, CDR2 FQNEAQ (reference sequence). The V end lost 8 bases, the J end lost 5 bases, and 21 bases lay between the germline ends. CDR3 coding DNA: TGTGCCAGCCAATCCGAGGGTGGTAGGGAGACCGGGGAGCTGTTTTTT. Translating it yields CASQSEGGRETGELFF.

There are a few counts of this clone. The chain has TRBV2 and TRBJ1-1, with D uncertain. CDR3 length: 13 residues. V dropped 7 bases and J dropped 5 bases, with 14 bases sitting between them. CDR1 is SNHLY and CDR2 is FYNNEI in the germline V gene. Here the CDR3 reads CASKSDTATEAFF. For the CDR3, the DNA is TGTGCCAGCAAGAGTGACACGGCAACTGAAGCTTTCTTT.

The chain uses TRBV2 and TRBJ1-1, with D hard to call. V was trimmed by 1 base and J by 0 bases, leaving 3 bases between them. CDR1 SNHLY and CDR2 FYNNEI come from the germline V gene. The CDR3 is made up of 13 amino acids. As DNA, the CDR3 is TGTGCCAGCAGTGAAGAGCTGAACACTGAAGCTTTCTTT. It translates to CASSEELNTEAFF.

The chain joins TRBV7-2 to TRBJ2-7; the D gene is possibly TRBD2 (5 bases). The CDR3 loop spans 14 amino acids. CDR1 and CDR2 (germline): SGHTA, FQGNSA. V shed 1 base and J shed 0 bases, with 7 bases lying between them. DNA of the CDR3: TGTGCCAGCAGCTTAGGTAGCGTCTCCTACGAGCAGTACTTC. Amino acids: CASSLGSVSYEQYF. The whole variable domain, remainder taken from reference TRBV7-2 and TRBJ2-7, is GAGVSQSPSNKVTEKGKDVELRCDPISGHTALYWYRQSLGQGLEFLIYFQGNSAPDKSGLPSDRFSAERTGGSVSTLTIQRTQQEDSAVYLCASSLGSVSYEQYFGPGTRLTVT.

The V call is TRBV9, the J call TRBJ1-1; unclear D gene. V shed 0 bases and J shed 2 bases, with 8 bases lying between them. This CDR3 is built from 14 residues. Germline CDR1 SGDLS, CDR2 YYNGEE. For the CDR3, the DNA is TGTGCCAGCAGCGTAGATTGGGGTAACACTGAAGCTTTCTTT. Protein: CASSVDWGNTEAFF.

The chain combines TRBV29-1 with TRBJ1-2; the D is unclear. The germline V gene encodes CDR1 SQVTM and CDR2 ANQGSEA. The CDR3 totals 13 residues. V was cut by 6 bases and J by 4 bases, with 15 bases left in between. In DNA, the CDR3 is TGCAGCGTCCCACGGGGTGGTGGCTATGGCTACACCTTC. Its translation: CSVPRGGGYGYTF.

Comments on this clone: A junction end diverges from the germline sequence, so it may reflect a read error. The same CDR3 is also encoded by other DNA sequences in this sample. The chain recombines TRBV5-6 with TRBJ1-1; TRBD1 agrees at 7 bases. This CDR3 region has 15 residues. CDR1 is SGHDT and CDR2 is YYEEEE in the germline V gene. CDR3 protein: CASSLEIGGATEAFF. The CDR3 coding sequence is TGCGCCAGCAGCTTGGAAATAGGGGGCGCGACTGAAGCTTTCTTT.

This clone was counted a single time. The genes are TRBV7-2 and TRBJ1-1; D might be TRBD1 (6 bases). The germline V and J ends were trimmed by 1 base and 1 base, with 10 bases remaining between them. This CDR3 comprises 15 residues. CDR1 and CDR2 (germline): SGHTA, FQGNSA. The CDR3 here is CASSLEGGGNTEAFF. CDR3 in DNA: TGTGCCAGCAGCTTAGAAGGGGGTGGGAACACTGAAGCTTTCTTT.

CDR3 loop: CASSVQVTEQYF. CDR3 nucleotides: TGTGCCAGCAGCGTTCAAGTCACCGAGCAGTACTTC. The chain joins TRBV5-5 to TRBJ2-7; D remains ambiguous. The CDR3 is 12 amino acids. Germline lookup yields CDR1 SGHKS and CDR2 YYEKEE (reference sequence). Trimming shortened V by 4 bases and J by 6 bases, and 11 bases separated the two germline ends.

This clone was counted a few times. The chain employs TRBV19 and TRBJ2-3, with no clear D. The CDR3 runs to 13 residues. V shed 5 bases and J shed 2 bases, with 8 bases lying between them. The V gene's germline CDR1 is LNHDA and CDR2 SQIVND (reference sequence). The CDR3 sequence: CASSGQYTDTQYF. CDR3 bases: TGTGCCAGTAGTGGCCAGTACACAGATACGCAGTATTTT.

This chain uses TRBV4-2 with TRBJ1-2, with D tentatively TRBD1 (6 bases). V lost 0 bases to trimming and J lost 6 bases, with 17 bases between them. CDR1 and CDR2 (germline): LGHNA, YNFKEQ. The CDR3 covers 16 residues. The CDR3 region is CASSQDGGRGYDGYTF. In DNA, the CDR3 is TGTGCCAGCAGCCAAGATGGGGGGAGGGGGTACGATGGCTACACCTTC.

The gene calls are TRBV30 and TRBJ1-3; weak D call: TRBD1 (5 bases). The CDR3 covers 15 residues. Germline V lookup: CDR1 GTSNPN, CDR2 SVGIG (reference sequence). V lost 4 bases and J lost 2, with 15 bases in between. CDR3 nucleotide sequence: TGTGCCTGGACCTTACTCGGGACGACTGGAAACACCATATATTTT. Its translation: CAWTLLGTTGNTIYF.

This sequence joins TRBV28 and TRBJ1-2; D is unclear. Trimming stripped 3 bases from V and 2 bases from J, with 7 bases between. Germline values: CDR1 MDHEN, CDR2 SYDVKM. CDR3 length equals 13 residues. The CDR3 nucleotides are TGTGCCAGCAGTTTTCCGGAGAACTATGGCTACACCTTC. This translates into CASSFPENYGYTF.

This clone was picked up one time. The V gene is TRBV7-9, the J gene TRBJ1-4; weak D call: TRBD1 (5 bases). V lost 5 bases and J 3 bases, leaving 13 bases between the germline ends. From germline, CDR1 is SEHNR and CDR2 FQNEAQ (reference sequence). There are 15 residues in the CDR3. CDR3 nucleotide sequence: TGTGCCAGCAGCGCCTGGGGAGGGGCTAATGAAAAACTGTTTTTT. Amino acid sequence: CASSAWGGANEKLFF. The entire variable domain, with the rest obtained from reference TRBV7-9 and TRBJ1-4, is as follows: DTGVSQNPRHKITKRGQNVTFRCDPISEHNRLYWYRQTLGQGPEFLTYFQNEAQLEKSRLLSDRFSAERPKGSFSTLEIQRTEQGDSAMYLCASSAWGGANEKLFFGSGTQLSVL.

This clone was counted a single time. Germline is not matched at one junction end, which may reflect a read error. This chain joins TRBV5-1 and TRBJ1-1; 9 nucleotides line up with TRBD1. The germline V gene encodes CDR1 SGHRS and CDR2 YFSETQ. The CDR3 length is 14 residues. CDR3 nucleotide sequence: TGTGCCAGCAGCTTTACAGGGGGCCGGATATTAGCTTTCTTT. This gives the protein CASSFTGGRILAFF.

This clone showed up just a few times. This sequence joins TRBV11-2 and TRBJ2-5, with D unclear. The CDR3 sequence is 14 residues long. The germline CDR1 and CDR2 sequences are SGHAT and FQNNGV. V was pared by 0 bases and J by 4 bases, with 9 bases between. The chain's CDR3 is CASSLDSVGETQYF. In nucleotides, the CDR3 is TGTGCCAGCAGCTTAGATTCGGTGGGAGAGACCCAGTACTTC.

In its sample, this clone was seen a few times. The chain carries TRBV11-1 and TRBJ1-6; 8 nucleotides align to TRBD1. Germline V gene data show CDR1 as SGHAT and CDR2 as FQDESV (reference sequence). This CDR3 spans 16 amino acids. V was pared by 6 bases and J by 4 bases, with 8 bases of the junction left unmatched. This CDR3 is CASRRTDRAYNSPLHF. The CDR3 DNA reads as TGTGCCAGCAGGCGGACGGACAGGGCGTATAATTCACCCCTCCACTTT. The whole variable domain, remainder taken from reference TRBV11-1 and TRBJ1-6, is EAEVAQSPRYKITEKSQAVAFWCDPISGHATLYWYRQILGQGPELLVQFQDESVVDDSQLPKDRFSAERLKGVDSTLKIQPAELGDSAMYLCASRRTDRAYNSPLHFGNGTRLTVT.

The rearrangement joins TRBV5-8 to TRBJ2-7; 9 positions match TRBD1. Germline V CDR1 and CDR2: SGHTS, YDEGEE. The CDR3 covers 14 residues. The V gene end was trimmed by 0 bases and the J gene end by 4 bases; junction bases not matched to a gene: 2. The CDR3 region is CASSLGTGEYEQYF. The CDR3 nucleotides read TGTGCCAGCAGCTTGGGGACAGGGGAATACGAGCAGTACTTC. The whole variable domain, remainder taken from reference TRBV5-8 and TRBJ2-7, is EAGVTQSPTHLIKTRGQQATLRCSPISGHTSVYWYQQALGLGLQFLLWYDEGEERNRGNFPPRFSGRQFPNYSSELNVNALELEDSALYLCASSLGTGEYEQYFGPGTRLTVT.

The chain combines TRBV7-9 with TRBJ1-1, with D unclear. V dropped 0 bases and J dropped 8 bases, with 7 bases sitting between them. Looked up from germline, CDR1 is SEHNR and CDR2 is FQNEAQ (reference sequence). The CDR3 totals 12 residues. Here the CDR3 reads CASSLAEDEAFF. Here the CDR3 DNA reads TGTGCCAGCAGCTTAGCAGAAGACGAAGCTTTCTTT. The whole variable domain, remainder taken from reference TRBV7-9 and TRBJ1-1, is DTGVSQNPRHKITKRGQNVTFRCDPISEHNRLYWYRQTLGQGPEFLTYFQNEAQLEKSRLLSDRFSAERPKGSFSTLEIQRTEQGDSAMYLCASSLAEDEAFFGQGTRLTVV.

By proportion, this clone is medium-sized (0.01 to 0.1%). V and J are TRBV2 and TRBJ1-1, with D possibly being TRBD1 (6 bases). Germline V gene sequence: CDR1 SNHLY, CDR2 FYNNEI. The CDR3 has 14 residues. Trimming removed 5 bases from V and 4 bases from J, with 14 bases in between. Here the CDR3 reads CASSLQQGGTEAFF. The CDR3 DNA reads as TGTGCCAGCAGTTTACAACAGGGTGGCACTGAAGCTTTCTTT.

CDR3 nucleotides: TGTGCCAGCAGTTTCTCAGGGCTTGACTATGGCTACACCTTC. As protein: CASSFSGLDYGYTF. The genes are TRBV5-5 and TRBJ1-2, with a possible D match to TRBD1 (5 bases). CDR1 is SGHKS, CDR2 YYEKEE, per germline (reference sequence). Trimming cost V 5 bases and J 3 bases, with 14 bases left between them. The length of the CDR3 is 14 residues.

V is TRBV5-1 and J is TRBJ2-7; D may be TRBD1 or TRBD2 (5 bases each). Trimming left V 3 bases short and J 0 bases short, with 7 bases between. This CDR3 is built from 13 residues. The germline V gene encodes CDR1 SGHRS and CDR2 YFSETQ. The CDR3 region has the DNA TGCGCCAGCAGCTCGGGGCCCTCCTACGAGCAGTACTTC. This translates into CASSSGPSYEQYF.

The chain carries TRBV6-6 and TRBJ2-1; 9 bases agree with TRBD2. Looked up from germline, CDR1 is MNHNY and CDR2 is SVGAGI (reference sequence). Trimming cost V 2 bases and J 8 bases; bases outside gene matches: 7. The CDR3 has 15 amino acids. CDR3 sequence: CASSYRAGGDDEQFF. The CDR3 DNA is TGTGCCAGCAGTTACCGCGCGGGGGGGGACGATGAGCAGTTCTTC.

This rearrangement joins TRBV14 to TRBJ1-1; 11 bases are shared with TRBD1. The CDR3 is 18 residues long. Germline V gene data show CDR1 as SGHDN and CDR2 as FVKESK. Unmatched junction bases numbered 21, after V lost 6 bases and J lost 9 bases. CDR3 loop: CASRILAGTGGEMAKAFF. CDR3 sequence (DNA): TGTGCCAGCAGGATCCTCGCCGGGACAGGGGGAGAAATGGCAAAAGCTTTCTTT.

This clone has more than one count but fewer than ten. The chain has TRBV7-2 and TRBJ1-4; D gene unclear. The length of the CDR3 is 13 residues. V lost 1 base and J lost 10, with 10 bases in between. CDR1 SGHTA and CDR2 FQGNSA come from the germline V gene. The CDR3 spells CASSLGGEGKLFF. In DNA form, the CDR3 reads TGTGCCAGCAGCTTAGGCGGGGAGGGAAAACTGTTTTTT.